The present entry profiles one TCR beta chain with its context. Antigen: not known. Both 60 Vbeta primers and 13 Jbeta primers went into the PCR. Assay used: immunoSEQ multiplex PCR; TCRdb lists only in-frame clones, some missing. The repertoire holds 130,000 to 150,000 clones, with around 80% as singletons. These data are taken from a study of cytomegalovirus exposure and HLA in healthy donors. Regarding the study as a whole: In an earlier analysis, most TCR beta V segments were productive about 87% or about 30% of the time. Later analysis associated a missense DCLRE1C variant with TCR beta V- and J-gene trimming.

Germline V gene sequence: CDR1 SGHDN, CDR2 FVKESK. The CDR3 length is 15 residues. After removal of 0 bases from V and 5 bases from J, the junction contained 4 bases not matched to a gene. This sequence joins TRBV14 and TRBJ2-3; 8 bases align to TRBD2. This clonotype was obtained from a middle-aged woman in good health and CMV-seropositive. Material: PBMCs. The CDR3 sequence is CASSQDVTSGDTQYF. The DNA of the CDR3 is TGTGCCAGCAGCCAAGACGTCACTAGCGGAGATACGCAGTATTTT.